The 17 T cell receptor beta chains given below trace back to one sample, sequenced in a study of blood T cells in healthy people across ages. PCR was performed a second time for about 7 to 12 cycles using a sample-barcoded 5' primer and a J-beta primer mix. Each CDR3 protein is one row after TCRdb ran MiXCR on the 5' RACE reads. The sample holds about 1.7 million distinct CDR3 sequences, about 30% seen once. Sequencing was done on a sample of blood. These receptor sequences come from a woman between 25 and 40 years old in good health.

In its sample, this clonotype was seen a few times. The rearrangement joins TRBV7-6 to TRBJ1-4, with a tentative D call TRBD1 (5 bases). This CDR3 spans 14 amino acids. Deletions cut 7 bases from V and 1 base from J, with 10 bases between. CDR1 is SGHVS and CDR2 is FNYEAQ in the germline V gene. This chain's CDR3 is CASKRDRTNEKLFF. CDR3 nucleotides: TGTGCCAGCAAAAGGGACCGAACTAATGAAAAACTGTTTTTT.

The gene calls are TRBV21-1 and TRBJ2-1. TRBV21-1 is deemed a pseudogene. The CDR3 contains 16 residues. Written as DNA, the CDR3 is TGTGCCAGCAGCAAATCGAAGGTGACTGCCTACAATGAGCAGTTCTTC. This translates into CASSKSKVTAYNEQFF.

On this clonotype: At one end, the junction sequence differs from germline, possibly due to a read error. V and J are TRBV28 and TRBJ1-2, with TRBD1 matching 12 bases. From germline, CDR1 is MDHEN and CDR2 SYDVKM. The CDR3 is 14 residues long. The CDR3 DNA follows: TGTGCCGGCAGCCAGGGACAGGGGGCAGGGGGCCACACCTTC. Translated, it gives CAGSQGQGAGGHTF.

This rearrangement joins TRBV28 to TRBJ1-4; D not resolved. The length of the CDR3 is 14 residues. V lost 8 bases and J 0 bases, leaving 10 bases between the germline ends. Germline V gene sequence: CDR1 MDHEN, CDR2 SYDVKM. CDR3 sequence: CASGSLATNEKLFF. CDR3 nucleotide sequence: TGTGCCAGCGGTTCTCTTGCAACTAATGAAAAACTGTTTTTT.

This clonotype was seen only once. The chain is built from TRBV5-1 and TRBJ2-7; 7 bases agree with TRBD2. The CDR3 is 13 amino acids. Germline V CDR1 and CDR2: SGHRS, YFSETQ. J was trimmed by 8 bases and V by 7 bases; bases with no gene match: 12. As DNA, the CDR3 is TGCGCCAGCCGCGTACCCGGGAGGAACAAGCAGTACTTC. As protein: CASRVPGRNKQYF.

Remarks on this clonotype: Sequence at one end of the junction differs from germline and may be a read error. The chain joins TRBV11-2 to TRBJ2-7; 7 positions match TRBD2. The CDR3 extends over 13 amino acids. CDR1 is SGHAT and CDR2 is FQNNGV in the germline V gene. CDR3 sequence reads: CAGSQGLSYEQYF. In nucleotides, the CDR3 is TGTGCCGGCAGCCAGGGACTATCCTACGAGCAGTACTTC. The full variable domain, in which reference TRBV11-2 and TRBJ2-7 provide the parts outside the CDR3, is EAGVAQSPRYKIIEKRQSVAFWCNPISGHATLYWYQQILGQGPKLLIQFQNNGVVDDSQLPKDRFSAERLKGVDSTLKIQPAKLEDSAVYLCAGSQGLSYEQYFGPGTRLTVT.

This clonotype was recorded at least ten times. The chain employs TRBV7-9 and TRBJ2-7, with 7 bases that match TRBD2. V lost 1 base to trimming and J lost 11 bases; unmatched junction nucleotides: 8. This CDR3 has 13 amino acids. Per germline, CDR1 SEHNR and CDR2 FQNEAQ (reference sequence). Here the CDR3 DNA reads TGTGCCAGCAGCTTAGGGGGCCAGGGAGGGAAGTACTTC. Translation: CASSLGGQGGKYF. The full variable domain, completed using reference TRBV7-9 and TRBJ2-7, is DTGVSQNPRHKITKRGQNVTFRCDPISEHNRLYWYRQTLGQGPEFLTYFQNEAQLEKSRLLSDRFSAERPKGSFSTLEIQRTEQGDSAMYLCASSLGGQGGKYFGPGTRLTVT.

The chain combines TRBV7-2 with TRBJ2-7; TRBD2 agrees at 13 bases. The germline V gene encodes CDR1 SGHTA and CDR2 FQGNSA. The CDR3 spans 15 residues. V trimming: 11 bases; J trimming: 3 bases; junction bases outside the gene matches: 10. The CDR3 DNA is TGTGCCGTCCGACTAGCGGGGGGCCCTTACTACGAGCAGTACTTC. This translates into CAVRLAGGPYYEQYF.

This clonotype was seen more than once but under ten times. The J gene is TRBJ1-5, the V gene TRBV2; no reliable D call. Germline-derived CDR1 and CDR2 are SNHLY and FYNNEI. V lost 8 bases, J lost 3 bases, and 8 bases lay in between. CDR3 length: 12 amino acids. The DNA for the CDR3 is TGTGCCAGCGGCGGCGTCAATCAGCCCCAGCATTTT. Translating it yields CASGGVNQPQHF.

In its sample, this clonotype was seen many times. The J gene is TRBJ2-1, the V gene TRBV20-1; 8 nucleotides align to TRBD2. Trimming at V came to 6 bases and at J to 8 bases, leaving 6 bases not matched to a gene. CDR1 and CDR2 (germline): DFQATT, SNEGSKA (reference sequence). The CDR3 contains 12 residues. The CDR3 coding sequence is TGCAGTGCCACCCGGGGGGGCGATGAGCAGTTCTTC. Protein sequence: CSATRGGDEQFF.

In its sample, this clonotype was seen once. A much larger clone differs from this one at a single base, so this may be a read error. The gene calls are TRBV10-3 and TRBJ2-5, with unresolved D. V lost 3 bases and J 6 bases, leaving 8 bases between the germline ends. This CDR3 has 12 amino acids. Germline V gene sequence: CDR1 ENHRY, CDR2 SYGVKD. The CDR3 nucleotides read TGTGCCATCAGTGATCCTAAGAAGACCCAGTACTTC. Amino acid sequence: CAISDPKKTQYF.

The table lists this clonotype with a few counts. The CDR3 loop reads CSANRDSAREAQYF. The DNA for the CDR3 is TGCAGTGCTAACCGGGACAGCGCTCGAGAGGCCCAGTACTTC. V and J are TRBV20-1 and TRBJ2-7; 7 nucleotides align to TRBD1. Germline CDR1 DFQATT, CDR2 SNEGSKA (reference sequence). This CDR3 is 14 amino acids long. Unmatched junction bases numbered 16, after V lost 4 bases and J lost 10 bases.

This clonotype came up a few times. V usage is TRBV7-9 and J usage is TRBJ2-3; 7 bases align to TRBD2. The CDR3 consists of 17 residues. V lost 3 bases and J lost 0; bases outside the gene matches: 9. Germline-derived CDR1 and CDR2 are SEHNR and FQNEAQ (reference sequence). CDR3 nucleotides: TGTGCCAGCAGCTTTCCCCCGGGAGGATCTAGCACAGATACGCAGTATTTT. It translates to CASSFPPGGSSTDTQYF.

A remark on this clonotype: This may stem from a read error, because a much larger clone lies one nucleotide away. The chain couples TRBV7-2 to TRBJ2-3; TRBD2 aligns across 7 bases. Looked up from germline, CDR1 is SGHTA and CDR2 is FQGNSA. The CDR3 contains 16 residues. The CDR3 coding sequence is TGTGCCAGCAGCTTAGGTAGACTAGCTAGCACAGATGCGCAGTATTTT. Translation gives CASSLGRLASTDAQYF.

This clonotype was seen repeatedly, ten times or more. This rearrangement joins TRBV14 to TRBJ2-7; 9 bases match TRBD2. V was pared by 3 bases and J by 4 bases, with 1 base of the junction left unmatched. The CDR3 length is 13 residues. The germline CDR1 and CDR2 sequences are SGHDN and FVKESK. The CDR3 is CASSQGLAYEQYF. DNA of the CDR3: TGTGCCAGCAGCCAGGGACTAGCTTACGAGCAGTACTTC.

The CDR3 sequence is CAIGLAGGSTDTQYF. CDR3 coding DNA: TGTGCCATCGGTCTAGCGGGGGGTAGCACAGATACGCAGTATTTT. The rearrangement joins TRBV10-3 to TRBJ2-3, with 11 nucleotides matching TRBD2. CDR1 is ENHRY, CDR2 SYGVKD, per germline. There are 15 residues in the CDR3. V shed 8 bases, J shed 0 bases, and the junction held 4 bases outside the gene matches.

The CDR3 spells CASSQASGSYTF. The DNA of the CDR3 is TGTGCCAGCAGCCAGGCCAGCGGTAGCTACACCTTC. The rearrangement joins TRBV3-1 to TRBJ1-2; D not resolved. The V end was cut by 3 bases, the J end by 9 bases, with 11 bases between. Germline-derived CDR1 and CDR2 are LGHDT and YNNKEL (reference sequence). The CDR3 spans 12 residues.